This TCR beta chain was found in a study of shared clonotypes between healthy human individuals. Overall study findings and caveats: Clonotype sharing across donors was expected to vary with sequencing depth.

It was CD45RO-negative cells, positively selected for CCR7, that made up naive CD8 cells, with terminally differentiated effector memory CD45RA+ cells excluded. Adult donors, all healthy and HIV-negative, had no recent acute infections or vaccinations. Donors, without exception, were Caucasian adults residing in Nashville, Tennessee. TCRdb's table, derived via immunoSEQ multiplex PCR, lists solely in-frame clones and lacks some. The sample holds about 550,000 clones, about 95% seen once. The CDR3 totals 14 residues. The germline gives CDR1 SNHLY, CDR2 FYNNEI. V lost 3 bases, J lost 2 bases, and 11 bases lay in between. Comment on this clone: Its target is unknown.

The sequence was obtained from a woman in her 30s in good health. Sequencing used naive CD8+ T cells sorted from blood. The V and J genes are TRBV2 and TRBJ2-7; D remains ambiguous. In DNA form, the CDR3 reads TGTGCCAGCAGTGACGCGACTTCGACCTACGAGCAGTACTTC. Translated, it gives CASSDATSTYEQYF.